These 3 T cell receptor beta chains were sequenced from one sample in a study of cytomegalovirus exposure and HLA in healthy donors. Here immunoSEQ multiplex PCR was the method, and the copy in TCRdb shows in-frame clones only, minus some. The sample gives about 58,000 clones, more than 75% of which show up once; 1% to 1.2% is in the top ten. The sequenced material came from PBMCs. The receptors come from a man in his late teens or twenties in good health and CMV-seronegative.

CDR3 coding DNA: TGTGCCAGCAGCTTCCTGCGGAGGGAGTACTCTGGAAACACCATATATTTT. This sequence encodes CASSFLRREYSGNTIYF. This sequence joins TRBV5-6 and TRBJ1-3; the D is unclear. The CDR3 sequence is 17 residues long. Germline values: CDR1 SGHDT, CDR2 YYEEEE. Trimming took off 2 bases at V and 0 bases at J, with 15 bases between the two ends.

The V call is TRBV4-3, the J call TRBJ1-1; D is ambiguous. Trimming pared 0 bases from V and 3 bases from J, leaving 11 bases between. This CDR3 has 15 amino acids. Germline assignment: CDR1 LGHNA and CDR2 YSLEER. DNA of the CDR3: TGCGCCAGCAGCCAAGATCCCGTCTCCCACACTGAAGCTTTCTTT. This codes for CASSQDPVSHTEAFF.

The chain recombines TRBV28 with TRBJ2-5, with D possibly being TRBD2 (5 bases). Germline loops: CDR1 MDHEN, CDR2 SYDVKM. The CDR3 loop spans 16 amino acids. V shed 5 bases and J shed 2 bases, with 18 bases lying between them. The CDR3 DNA follows: TGTGCCAGCAGTAGCCCCCCAGCGGAGTTTCAAGAGACCCAGTACTTC. It translates to CASSSPPAEFQETQYF.